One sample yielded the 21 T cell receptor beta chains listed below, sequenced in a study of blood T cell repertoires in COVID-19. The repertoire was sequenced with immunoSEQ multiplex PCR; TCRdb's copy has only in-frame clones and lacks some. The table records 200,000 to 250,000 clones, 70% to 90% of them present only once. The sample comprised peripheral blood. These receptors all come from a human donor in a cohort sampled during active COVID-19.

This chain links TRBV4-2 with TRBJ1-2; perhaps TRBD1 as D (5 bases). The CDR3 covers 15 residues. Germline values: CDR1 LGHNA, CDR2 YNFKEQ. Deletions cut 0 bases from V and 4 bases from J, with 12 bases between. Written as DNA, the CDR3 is TGTGCCAGCAGCCAAGACAGGGTGTCGGGCTATGGCTACACCTTC. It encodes CASSQDRVSGYGYTF.

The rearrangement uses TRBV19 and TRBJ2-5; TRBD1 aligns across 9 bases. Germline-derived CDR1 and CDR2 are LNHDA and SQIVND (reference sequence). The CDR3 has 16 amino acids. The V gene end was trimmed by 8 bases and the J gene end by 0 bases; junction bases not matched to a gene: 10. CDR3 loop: CASSITGTGNQETQYF. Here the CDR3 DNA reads TGTGCCAGTTCTATTACCGGGACAGGGAACCAAGAGACCCAGTACTTC.

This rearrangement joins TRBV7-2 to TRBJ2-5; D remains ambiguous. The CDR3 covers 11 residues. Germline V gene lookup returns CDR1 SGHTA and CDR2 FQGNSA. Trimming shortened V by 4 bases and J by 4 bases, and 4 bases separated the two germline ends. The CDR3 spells CASSSLETQYF. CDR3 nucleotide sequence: TGTGCCAGCAGCTCTTTAGAGACCCAGTACTTC.

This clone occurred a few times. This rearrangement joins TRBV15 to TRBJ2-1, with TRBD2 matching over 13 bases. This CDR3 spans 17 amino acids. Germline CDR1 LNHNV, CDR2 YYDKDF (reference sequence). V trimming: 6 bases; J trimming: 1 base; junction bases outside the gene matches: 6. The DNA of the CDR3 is TGTGCCACCAGGGGGACTAGCGGGGCTGTATCCTACAATGAGCAGTTCTTC. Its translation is CATRGTSGAVSYNEQFF.

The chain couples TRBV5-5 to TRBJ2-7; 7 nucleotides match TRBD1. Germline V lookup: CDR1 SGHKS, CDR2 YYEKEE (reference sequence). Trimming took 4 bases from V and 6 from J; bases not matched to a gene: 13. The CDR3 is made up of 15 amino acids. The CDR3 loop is CASSQGTAYGSEQYF. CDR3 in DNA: TGTGCCAGCAGCCAAGGGACAGCTTATGGAAGCGAGCAGTACTTC.

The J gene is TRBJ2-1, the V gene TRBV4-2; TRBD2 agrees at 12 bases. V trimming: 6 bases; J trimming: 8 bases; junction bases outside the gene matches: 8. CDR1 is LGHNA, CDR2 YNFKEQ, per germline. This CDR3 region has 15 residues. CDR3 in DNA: TGTGCCAGCAGTACTCTAGCGGGGGGGAAATATGAGCAGTTCTTC. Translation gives CASSTLAGGKYEQFF.

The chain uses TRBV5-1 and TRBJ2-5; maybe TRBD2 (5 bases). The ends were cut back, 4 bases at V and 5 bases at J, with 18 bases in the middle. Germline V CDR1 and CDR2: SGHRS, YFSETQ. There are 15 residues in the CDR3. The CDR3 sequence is CASSPSGWRQETQYF. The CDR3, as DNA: TGCGCCAGCAGCCCGTCCGGTTGGAGGCAGGAGACCCAGTACTTC.

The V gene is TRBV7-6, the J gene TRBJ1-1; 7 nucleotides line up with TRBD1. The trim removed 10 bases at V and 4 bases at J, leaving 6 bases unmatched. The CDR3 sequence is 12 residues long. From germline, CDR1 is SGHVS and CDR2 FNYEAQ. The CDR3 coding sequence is TGTGCCACCCGCCAGGGGGGCACTGAAGCTTTCTTT. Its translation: CATRQGGTEAFF. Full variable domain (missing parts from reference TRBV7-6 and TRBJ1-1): GAGVSQSPRYKVTKRGQDVALRCDPISGHVSLYWYRQALGQGPEFLTYFNYEAQQDKSGLPNDRFSAERPEGSISTLTIQRTEQRDSAMYRCATRQGGTEAFFGQGTRLTVV.

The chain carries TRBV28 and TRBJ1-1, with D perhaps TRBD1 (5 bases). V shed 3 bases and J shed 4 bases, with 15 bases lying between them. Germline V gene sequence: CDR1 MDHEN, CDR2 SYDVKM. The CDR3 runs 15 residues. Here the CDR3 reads CASSFGGALSTEAFF. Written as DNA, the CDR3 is TGTGCCAGCAGTTTTGGAGGGGCGTTAAGCACTGAAGCTTTCTTT.

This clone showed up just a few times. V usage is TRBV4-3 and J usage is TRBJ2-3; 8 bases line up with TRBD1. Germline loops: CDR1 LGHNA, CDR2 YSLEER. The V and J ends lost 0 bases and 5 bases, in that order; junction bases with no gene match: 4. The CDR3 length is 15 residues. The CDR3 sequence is CASSQDGQGLDTQYF. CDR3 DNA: TGCGCCAGCAGCCAAGATGGACAGGGCTTAGATACGCAGTATTTT.

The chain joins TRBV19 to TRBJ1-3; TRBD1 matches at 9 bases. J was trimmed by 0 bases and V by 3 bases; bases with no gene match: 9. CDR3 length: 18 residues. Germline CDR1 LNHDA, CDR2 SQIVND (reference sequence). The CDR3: CASSISSGQGDSGNTIYF. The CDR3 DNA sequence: TGTGCCAGTAGTATTTCTTCGGGACAGGGCGACTCTGGAAACACCATATATTTT.

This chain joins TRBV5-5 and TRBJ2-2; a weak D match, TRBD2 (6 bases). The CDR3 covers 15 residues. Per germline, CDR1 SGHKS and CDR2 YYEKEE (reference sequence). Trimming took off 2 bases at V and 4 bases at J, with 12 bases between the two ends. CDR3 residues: CASSFDGTATGELFF. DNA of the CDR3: TGTGCCAGCAGCTTCGACGGGACTGCCACCGGGGAGCTGTTTTTT.

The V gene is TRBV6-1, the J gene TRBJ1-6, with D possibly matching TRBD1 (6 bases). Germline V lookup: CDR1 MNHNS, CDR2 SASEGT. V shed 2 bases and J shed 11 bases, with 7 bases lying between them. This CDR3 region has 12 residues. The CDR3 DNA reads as TGTGCCAGCAGTGAAAGGACAGCACCCCTCCACTTT. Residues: CASSERTAPLHF.

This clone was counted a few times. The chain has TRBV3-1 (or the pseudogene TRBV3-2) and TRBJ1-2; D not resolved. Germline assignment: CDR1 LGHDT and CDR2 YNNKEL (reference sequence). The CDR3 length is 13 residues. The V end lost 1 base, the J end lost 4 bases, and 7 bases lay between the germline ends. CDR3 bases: TGTGCCAGCAGCCAAGGGGCAGCCTATGGCTACACCTTC. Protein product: CASSQGAAYGYTF.

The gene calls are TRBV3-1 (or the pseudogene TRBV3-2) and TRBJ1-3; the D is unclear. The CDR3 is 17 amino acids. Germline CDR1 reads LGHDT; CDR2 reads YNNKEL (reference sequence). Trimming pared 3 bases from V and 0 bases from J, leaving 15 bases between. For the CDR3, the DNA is TGTGCCAGCAGCCAGGGAGGAAGTTTCATCTCTGGAAACACCATATATTTT. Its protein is CASSQGGSFISGNTIYF.

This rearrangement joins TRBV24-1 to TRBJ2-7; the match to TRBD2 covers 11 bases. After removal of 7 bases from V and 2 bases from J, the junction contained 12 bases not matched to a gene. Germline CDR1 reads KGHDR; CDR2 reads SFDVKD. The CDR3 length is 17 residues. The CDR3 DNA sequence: TGTGCCACCAGCGGAACCACCCTGACTAGCGGGACCTACGAGCAGTACTTC. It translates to CATSGTTLTSGTYEQYF.

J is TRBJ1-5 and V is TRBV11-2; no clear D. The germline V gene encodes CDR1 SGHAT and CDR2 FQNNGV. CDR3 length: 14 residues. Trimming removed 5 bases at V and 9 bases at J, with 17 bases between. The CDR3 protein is CASSPDGLGRPQHF. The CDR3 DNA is TGTGCCAGCAGCCCCGATGGCCTCGGGAGGCCCCAGCATTTT.

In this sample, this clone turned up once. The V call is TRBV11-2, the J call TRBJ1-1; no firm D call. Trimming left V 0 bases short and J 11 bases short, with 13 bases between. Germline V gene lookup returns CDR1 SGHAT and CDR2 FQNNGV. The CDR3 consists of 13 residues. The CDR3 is CASSLDPLGGAFF. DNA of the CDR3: TGTGCCAGCAGCTTAGATCCTCTGGGAGGGGCTTTCTTT.

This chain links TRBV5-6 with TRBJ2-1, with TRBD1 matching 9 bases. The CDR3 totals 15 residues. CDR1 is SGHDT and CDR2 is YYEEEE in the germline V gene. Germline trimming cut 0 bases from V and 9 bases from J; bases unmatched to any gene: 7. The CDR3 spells CASSLEWTGEGEQFF. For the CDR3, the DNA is TGTGCCAGCAGCTTGGAATGGACAGGGGAAGGTGAGCAGTTCTTC.

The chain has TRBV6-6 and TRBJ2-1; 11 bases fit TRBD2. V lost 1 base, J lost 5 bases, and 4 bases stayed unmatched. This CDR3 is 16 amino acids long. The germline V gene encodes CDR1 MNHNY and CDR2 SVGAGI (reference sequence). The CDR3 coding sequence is TGTGCCAGCAGTTACTTGGGGACTAGCGGAAACAATGAGCAGTTCTTC. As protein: CASSYLGTSGNNEQFF.

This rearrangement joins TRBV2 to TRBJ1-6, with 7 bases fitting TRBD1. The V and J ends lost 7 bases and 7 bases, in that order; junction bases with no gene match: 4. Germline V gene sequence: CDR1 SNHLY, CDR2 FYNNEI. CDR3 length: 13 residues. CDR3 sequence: CASNGDRNSPLHF. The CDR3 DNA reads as TGTGCCAGCAACGGGGACAGAAATTCACCCCTCCACTTT. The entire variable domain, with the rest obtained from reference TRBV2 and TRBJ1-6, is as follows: EPEVTQTPSHQVTQMGQEVILRCVPISNHLYFYWYRQILGQKVEFLVSFYNNEISEKSEIFDDQFSVERPDGSNFTLKIRSTKLEDSAMYFCASNGDRNSPLHFGNGTRLTVT.